This T cell receptor beta chain was captured in a study of beta chain features in type 1 diabetes. As for the study in general: Sorted cells, more than 95,000,000 in number, were examined across all samples.

The entirety of the isolated RNA underwent reverse transcription, so expressed TCRB transcripts were sequenced. TCRdb keeps only in-frame clones here, not all; method: immunoSEQ multiplex PCR. Of over 300,000 clones in the sample, about a tenth are singletons; the top ten hold approximately 1%. The sample holds a few counts of this clone. Its antigen is unidentified. Whole-study findings and limits: Cells with high TCR expression could be over-represented by cDNA sequencing. Significant though moderate, a shortening of TCRB CDR3s appeared in all four CD4+ subsets of Type 1 diabetes patients.

From germline, CDR1 is SGHAT and CDR2 FQNNGV. J gave up 8 bases and V 8 bases, and 8 bases lay outside the gene matches. This CDR3 has 13 amino acids. Sort purity for all populations was recorded as exceeding 98%. The chain is built from TRBV11-2 and TRBJ1-4, with TRBD1 identical over 7 bases. Sequencing was carried out using central memory CD4+ T cells from blood. The receptor comes from a man aged 30 to 45 with type 1 diabetes. CDR3 coding DNA: TGTGCCAGCGGCCGACAGGGTGTCGAAAAACTGTTTTTT. This sequence encodes CASGRQGVEKLFF.